The T cell receptor (beta chain) described here comes from a study of control samples from healthy donors and cancer patients (dated by TCRdb to about 2020). Library construction relied on the immunoSEQ multiplex PCR assay. The clones in this table, taken by TCRdb from immuneACCESS, are in-frame only. Not every clone is retained; where verified, under half of the shortfall comes from an unresolved V gene, and the cause of the rest is unknown. The sample table shows under 20,000 clones, and 85% to 90% are seen once. The biggest ten clones account for roughly 11% of the sample. This clone has a single count. Its antigen specificity is not known. No much larger clone is present one base from it, and per-base qualities are unavailable. The TCR comes from a woman in her seventies with colorectal cancer. Sequenced sample: PBMCs.

The CDR3 here reads CASSSGMDEQFF. The nucleotides are TGCGCCAGCAGCTCCGGGATGGATGAGCAGTTCTTC. The chain employs TRBV5-1 and TRBJ2-1; a tentative D call is TRBD2 (5 bases match). The CDR3 numbers 12 residues from cysteine through phenylalanine. The retained sequence is limited to the CDR3, 36 bases, with the frame set at the first base. V is clipped by 3 bases and J by 8 bases, and the sequence between their germline boundaries is 9 bases long. Via the germline V gene, CDR1 is SGHRS and CDR2 YFSETQ.